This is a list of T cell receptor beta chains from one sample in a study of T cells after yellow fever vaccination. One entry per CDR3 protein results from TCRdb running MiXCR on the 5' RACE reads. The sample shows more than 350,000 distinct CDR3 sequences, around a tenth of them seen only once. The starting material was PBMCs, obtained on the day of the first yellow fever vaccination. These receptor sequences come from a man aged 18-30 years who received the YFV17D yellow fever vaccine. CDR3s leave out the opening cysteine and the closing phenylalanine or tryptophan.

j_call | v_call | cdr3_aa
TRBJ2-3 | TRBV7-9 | ASSPVGVMDTQY
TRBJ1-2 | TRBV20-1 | SASAPGSYGYT
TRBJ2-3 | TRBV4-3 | ASRRVRGGSTDTQY
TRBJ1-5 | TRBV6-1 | ASEGTVDNQPQH
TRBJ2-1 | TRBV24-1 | ATSSGGSYNEQF
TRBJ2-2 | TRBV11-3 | ASSSQNANTGELF
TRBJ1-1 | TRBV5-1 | ASSYTHRGTTEAF
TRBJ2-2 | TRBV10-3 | AIPHLSGSTGELF
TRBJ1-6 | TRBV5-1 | ASSFGERGSPLH
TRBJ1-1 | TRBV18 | ASSAGVMNTEAF
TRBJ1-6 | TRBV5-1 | ASSLGPGALLSYNSPLH
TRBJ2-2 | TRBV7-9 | ASSSLGETGELF
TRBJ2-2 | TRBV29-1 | SVEGQGGGPDTGELF
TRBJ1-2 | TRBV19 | ASKGGGYT
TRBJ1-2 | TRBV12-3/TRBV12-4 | ASSLSPGKA
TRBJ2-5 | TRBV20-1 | SARWAGGETQY
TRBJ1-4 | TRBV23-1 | ASSHLGQGRDEKLF
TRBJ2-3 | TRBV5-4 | ASSSVLAGGRGFTDTQY
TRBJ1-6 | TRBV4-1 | ASSQGIWDIGSPLH
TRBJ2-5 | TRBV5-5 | ASTQTGQNQETQY
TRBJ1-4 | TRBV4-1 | ASSLLPGQRNEKLF
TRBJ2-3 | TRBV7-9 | ASSFGDTGTDTQY
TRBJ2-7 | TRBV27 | ASRVRGAGVNYEQY
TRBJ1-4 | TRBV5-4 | ASSLQGAVEKLF